This T cell receptor beta chain comes out of a study of identical twins. Regarding the study as a whole: The study found weaker excess twin sharing in beta out-of-frame sequences. The abundant beta clonotypes from cord blood had fewer insertions, and memory repertoires had none of this.

This clonotype was seen only a few times. Its antigen is as yet unknown. Germline-derived CDR1 and CDR2 are LGHNA and YSLEER. The CDR3 is made up of 17 amino acids. V lost 2 bases, J lost 1 base, and 3 bases stayed unmatched. In TCRdb, the 5' RACE reads were re-called with MiXCR into one record per CDR3 protein. Altogether about 430,000 distinct CDR3 sequences are present, 18% being singletons, with the ten largest covering roughly 12%. This rearrangement joins TRBV4-3 to TRBJ2-2, with 11 bases lining up with TRBD2. This receptor was obtained from a man aged 50 or older in good health. The material sequenced was naive T cells sorted from blood. In DNA, the CDR3 is TGCGCCAGCAGCCAACTAGGGACTAGCGGGAACACCGGGGAGCTGTTTTTT. Protein product: CASSQLGTSGNTGELFF.